One T cell receptor (beta chain) is described in this entry. Here immunoSEQ multiplex PCR was the method, and the copy in TCRdb shows in-frame clones only, minus some. The sample lists about 170,000 clones; around 82% were seen once. This sample stems from a study of blood T cell repertoires in COVID-19. Study in general: Sites in the United States, Italy and Spain provided acute and convalescent COVID-19 samples.

From germline, CDR1 is SQVTM and CDR2 ANQGSEA. The CDR3 loop spans 17 amino acids. Trimming took 4 bases from V and 2 from J; bases not matched to a gene: 10. The sample comprised peripheral blood. J is TRBJ2-3 and V is TRBV29-1, with TRBD2 matching over 12 bases. The origin of this receptor is a man between 65 and 85 years old with active or convalescent COVID-19. The CDR3, as DNA: TGCAGCGTTGTCCTATTCGGACTAGCGGGGTTCACAGATACGCAGTATTTT. This sequence encodes CSVVLFGLAGFTDTQYF.